This T cell receptor (beta chain) was retrieved from a study of shared clonotypes between healthy human individuals. The CDR3 spans 13 residues. Trimming stripped 10 bases from V and 1 base from J, with 11 bases between. Germline V gene data show CDR1 as MNHNS and CDR2 as SASEGT. The deep-level immunoSEQ assay was used. Sequenced by immunoSEQ multiplex PCR; TCRdb stores in-frame clones only, minus some. The repertoire holds 2,100,000 or so clones, with under 97% as singletons. The J gene is TRBJ2-1, the V gene TRBV6-1; perhaps D is TRBD1 or TRBD2 (5 bases each). This clonotype was sampled from a man younger than 35 in good health. Material for sequencing was naive CD4+ T cells sorted from blood. Subset described: CD45RA+ positively selected. CDR3 sequence (DNA): TGTGCCACCCGGGGCCCATCCTACAATGAGCAGTTCTTC. Its protein is CATRGPSYNEQFF.